The 18 T cell receptor beta chains below come from one sample, sequenced in a study of shared clonotypes between healthy human individuals. Libraries were prepared by immunoSEQ multiplex PCR; TCRdb keeps only in-frame clonotypes and omits some of them. The profile covers about 1.1 million clones, with approximately 80% appearing a single time and roughly 0.61% taken by the ten largest. Source material: memory CD4+ T cells from PBMCs. Subset here: CD45RA-negative fraction. The receptors were gathered from a man aged 18 to 29 in good health. Some clones in this sample may be carry-over from other donors' samples.

The rearrangement uses TRBV14 and TRBJ1-2; possibly TRBD1 for D (5 bases). CDR3 size: 19 residues. Germline loops: CDR1 SGHDN, CDR2 FVKESK. Trimming removed 4 bases from V and 3 bases from J, with 27 bases in between. As DNA, the CDR3 is TGTGCCAGCAGCCCGGGGCACCGGGTGTTCGCCCACGTCCACTATGGCTACACCTTC. Translating gives CASSPGHRVFAHVHYGYTF.

The chain couples TRBV4-1 to TRBJ2-6, with unresolved D. The V gene's germline CDR1 is MGHRA and CDR2 YSYEKL. This CDR3 comprises 17 residues. Trimming took 0 bases from V and 3 from J, leaving 12 bases between them. The CDR3 sequence: CASSQDLAGLGANVLTF. DNA of the CDR3: TGCGCCAGCAGCCAAGATTTAGCTGGCCTTGGGGCCAACGTCCTGACTTTC.

This chain joins TRBV7-8 and TRBJ2-1; no firm D call. The CDR3 covers 15 residues. Trimming pared 5 bases from V and 15 bases from J, leaving 26 bases between. Per the germline V gene, CDR1 is SGHVS and CDR2 is FQNEAQ. The CDR3 nucleotides are TGTGCCAGCAGCCCGAGACGGGTTTCGGGTTTTGTGGGGTTCTTC. Protein product: CASSPRRVSGFVGFF.

Of note for this clone: This clone may be a read error of a much larger clone one base away. Other DNA sequences in this specimen translate into the identical CDR3. The CDR3 sequence is CACLPGGRDEKLFF. The CDR3, as DNA: TGTGCCTGCCTACCAGGAGGACGGGATGAAAAATTGTTTTTT. The chain recombines TRBV30 with TRBJ1-4, with D unclear. There are 14 residues in the CDR3. Germline-derived CDR1 and CDR2 are GTSNPN and SVGIG (reference sequence).

The V and J genes are TRBV7-3 and TRBJ1-2, with 8 bases aligning to TRBD1. V lost 3 bases and J lost 4; bases outside the gene matches: 4. Germline V gene data show CDR1 as SGHTA and CDR2 as FQGTGA. The CDR3 runs 14 residues. The CDR3: CASSFTGGLYGYTF. In DNA form, the CDR3 reads TGTGCCAGCAGCTTCACAGGGGGTCTCTATGGCTACACCTTC.

The sample holds one count of this clone. The V and J genes are TRBV6-5 and TRBJ1-2, with D possibly matching TRBD1 (5 bases). The CDR3 is 15 residues long. Trimming removed 5 bases at V and 4 bases at J, with 17 bases between. Germline V gene data show CDR1 as MNHEY and CDR2 as SVGAGI. CDR3 nucleotides: TGTGCCAGCAGTAACAGTTATGGGGGATTCTATGGCTACACCTTC. Translation: CASSNSYGGFYGYTF.

The chain recombines TRBV5-1 with TRBJ1-1; a weak D match, TRBD1 (5 bases). Trimming shortened V by 4 bases and J by 5 bases, and 9 bases separated the two germline ends. Germline lookup yields CDR1 SGHRS and CDR2 YFSETQ. The CDR3 is 12 residues long. CDR3 bases: TGCGCCAGCAGCCGAGGGGAGACTGAAGCTTTCTTT. Amino acids: CASSRGETEAFF.

The chain couples TRBV7-9 to TRBJ1-5; D remains unclear. This CDR3 region has 12 residues. Germline-derived CDR1 and CDR2 are SEHNR and FQNEAQ (reference sequence). The V gene lost 3 bases and the J gene lost 3 bases, with 3 bases spanning the gap. The CDR3 nucleotides are TGTGCCAGCAGCTTCGTCAATCAGCCCCAGCATTTT. Its translation is CASSFVNQPQHF.

The genes are TRBV5-4 and TRBJ2-5; D may correspond to TRBD1 or TRBD2 (5 bases each). CDR3 length: 15 amino acids. Germline loops: CDR1 SGHNT, CDR2 YYREEE (reference sequence). With 0 bases removed from V and 7 bases from J, the gap between germline ends came to 16 bases. The DNA of the CDR3 is TGTGCCAGCAGCTTGGATACCGGGGCCGGAGGGACCCAGTACTTC. Protein: CASSLDTGAGGTQYF.

This clone was seen more than once but under ten times. The chain recombines TRBV19 with TRBJ2-7, with D possibly matching TRBD1 (6 bases). Trimming pared 5 bases from V and 4 bases from J, leaving 12 bases between. Germline V lookup: CDR1 LNHDA, CDR2 SQIVND (reference sequence). There are 13 residues in the CDR3. CDR3 loop: CASSFGQKYEQYF. The CDR3 bases are TGTGCCAGTAGTTTTGGACAGAAATACGAGCAGTACTTC. The full variable domain, with the rest looked up from reference TRBV19 and TRBJ2-7, is DGGITQSPKYLFRKEGQNVTLSCEQNLNHDAMYWYRQDPGQGLRLIYYSQIVNDFQKGDIAEGYSVSREKKESFPLTVTSAQKNPTAFYLCASSFGQKYEQYFGPGTRLTVT.

V is TRBV5-4 and J is TRBJ2-3; 9 positions agree with TRBD2. CDR1 SGHNT and CDR2 YYREEE come from the germline V gene (reference sequence). This CDR3 is 13 amino acids long. The trim removed 7 bases at V and 3 bases at J, leaving 3 bases unmatched. In DNA form, the CDR3 reads TGTGCCAGCGTGGCGGGGGGGACAGATACGCAGTATTTT. Translation: CASVAGGTDTQYF.

The rearrangement uses TRBV14 and TRBJ1-1; D not certain. V lost 1 base and J 5 bases, leaving 5 bases between the germline ends. The CDR3 consists of 12 residues. The germline V gene encodes CDR1 SGHDN and CDR2 FVKESK. CDR3 in DNA: TGTGCCAGCAGCCAAGGTGAAACTGAAGCTTTCTTT. Translating it yields CASSQGETEAFF.

As concerns this clone: This may stem from a read error, because a much larger clone lies one nucleotide away. Other DNA sequences from this sample encode an identical CDR3 as well. The chain uses TRBV10-1 and TRBJ1-1; D remains ambiguous. Germline V CDR1 and CDR2: WNHNN, SYGVQD (reference sequence). CDR3 length: 13 amino acids. V was pared by 2 bases and J by 0 bases, with 4 bases between. CDR3 coding DNA: TGCGCCAGCAGTGAGACAGTGAACACTGAAGCTTTCTTT. Amino acids: CASSETVNTEAFF.

The V gene is TRBV10-3, the J gene TRBJ2-5; D is uncertain. Gene TRBJ2-7 matches the end of the DNA better, so the J call may be wrong. The germline V gene encodes CDR1 ENHRY and CDR2 SYGVKD. The CDR3 totals 15 residues. The CDR3 DNA is TGTGCCATCAGCCCTACTACTGGGGTGACCTACGAGCAGTACTTC. It specifies CAISPTTGVTYEQYF.

The chain combines TRBV7-8 with TRBJ2-7; TRBD1 is a possible D gene (8 bases). Germline V gene lookup returns CDR1 SGHVS and CDR2 FQNEAQ. Trimming stripped 5 bases from V and 3 bases from J, with 17 bases between. CDR3 length: 15 residues. Here the CDR3 reads CASSPSGRGHYEQYF. The DNA of the CDR3 is TGTGCCAGCAGCCCTAGCGGCAGGGGGCACTACGAGCAGTACTTC. The whole variable domain, remainder taken from reference TRBV7-8 and TRBJ2-7, is GAGVSQSPRYKVAKRGQDVALRCDPISGHVSLFWYQQALGQGPEFLTYFQNEAQLDKSGLPSDRFFAERPEGSVSTLKIQRTQQEDSAVYLCASSPSGRGHYEQYFGPGTRLTVT.

This clone was recorded many times. V usage is TRBV18 and J usage is TRBJ1-2; D unresolved. The CDR3 runs to 14 residues. V was shortened by 6 bases and J by 4 bases, with 15 bases between the two germline ends. Germline loops: CDR1 KGHSH, CDR2 LQKENI. CDR3 sequence: CASSRTGSSYGYTF. The CDR3 nucleotides are TGTGCCAGCTCGAGGACGGGTTCGAGCTATGGCTACACCTTC. Variable domain in full (rest from reference TRBV18 and TRBJ1-2): NAGVMQNPRHLVRRRGQEARLRCSPMKGHSHVYWYRQLPEEGLKFMVYLQKENIIDESGMPKERFSAEFPKEGPSILRIQQVVRGDSAAYFCASSRTGSSYGYTFGSGTRLTVV.

The chain joins TRBV10-1 to TRBJ2-7; 7 bases map to TRBD2. Germline assignment: CDR1 WNHNN and CDR2 SYGVQD (reference sequence). The CDR3 length is 16 residues. V shed 0 bases and J 3 bases; nucleotides not matched to a gene: 8. Written as DNA, the CDR3 is TGCGCCAGCAGTGAGTCCGGGGCTAGCGGACACTACGAGCAGTACTTC. Its protein is CASSESGASGHYEQYF.

The chain couples TRBV4-1 to TRBJ2-5, with D hard to call. Germline assignment: CDR1 MGHRA and CDR2 YSYEKL. The V gene lost 0 bases and the J gene lost 4 bases, with 9 bases spanning the gap. The length of the CDR3 is 14 residues. CDR3 bases: TGCGCCAGCAGCCAAGAGAGGTTGGGAGAGACCCAGTACTTC. The encoded protein is CASSQERLGETQYF.